Following are 26 T cell receptor beta chains from one sample sequenced in a study of CD8+CD57+ T cells in acquired aplastic anemia. CDR3 and TCR beta VDJ profiling relied on a genomic DNA template. A single record per CDR3 protein comes from TCRdb applying MiXCR to the reads. The table includes around 180,000 distinct CDR3 sequences, 50% to 75% detected once. Source material: sorted CD4+, CD8+, or CD8+CD57+ T cells (not recorded which) from PBMCs. The receptors here all came from a human donor in good health.

This clonotype has ten or more counts. The chain employs TRBV27 and TRBJ1-6; 8 nucleotides line up with TRBD1. Unmatched junction bases numbered 3, after V lost 6 bases and J lost 5 bases. This CDR3 is 14 amino acids long. CDR1 MNHEY and CDR2 SMNVEV come from the germline V gene (reference sequence). In nucleotides, the CDR3 is TGTGCCAGCAGCTGGACAGGGAATAATTCACCCCTCCACTTT. Translated: CASSWTGNNSPLHF.

The chain combines TRBV29-1 with TRBJ2-1; the D gene is possibly TRBD2 (6 bases). Trimming took 2 bases from V and 6 from J, leaving 17 bases between them. Germline CDR1 and CDR2: SQVTM and ANQGSEA. The CDR3 loop spans 15 amino acids. In nucleotides, the CDR3 is TGCAGCGTTGAAATGGACGGGAGTCCATTCAATGAGCAGTTCTTC. It yields the protein CSVEMDGSPFNEQFF.

A single count supports this clonotype. J is TRBJ1-2 and V is TRBV7-2; D remains ambiguous. Germline CDR1 SGHTA, CDR2 FQGNSA. The CDR3 covers 14 residues. The germline V and J ends were trimmed by 2 bases and 8 bases, with 15 bases remaining between them. The CDR3 reads CASSLNSAYEGYTF. The DNA of the CDR3 is TGTGCCAGCAGCTTAAACTCAGCGTATGAGGGCTACACCTTC.

The chain uses TRBV29-1 and TRBJ2-1; no clear D gene. This CDR3 spans 13 amino acids. Trimming removed 4 bases from V and 1 base from J, with 8 bases in between. Germline CDR1 SQVTM, CDR2 ANQGSEA. Here the CDR3 reads CSVVPASYNEQFF. Written as DNA, the CDR3 is TGCAGCGTTGTCCCCGCGTCCTACAATGAGCAGTTCTTC.

V gene TRBV7-9 combines with J gene TRBJ1-2; D gene unclear. This CDR3 is 15 amino acids long. Germline V gene lookup returns CDR1 SEHNR and CDR2 FQNEAQ (reference sequence). Trimming shortened V by 1 base and J by 4 bases, and 13 bases separated the two germline ends. In DNA, the CDR3 is TGTGCCAGCAGCTTAGGTAACGCCCTGGCCTATGGCTACACCTTC. The encoded protein is CASSLGNALAYGYTF.

This clonotype has more than one count but fewer than ten. The chain employs TRBV20-1 and TRBJ2-3, with 7 bases matching TRBD2. Trimming took 3 bases from V and 2 from J; bases not matched to a gene: 5. This CDR3 is 14 amino acids long. Germline CDR1 is DFQATT and CDR2 is SNEGSKA (reference sequence). As DNA, the CDR3 is TGCAGTGCTAGTTTGCGGGAGTACACAGATACGCAGTATTTT. Protein: CSASLREYTDTQYF.

This clonotype was picked up many times. The V and J genes are TRBV5-1 and TRBJ2-7; D possibly matches TRBD1 or TRBD2 (5 bases each). The V gene's germline CDR1 is SGHRS and CDR2 YFSETQ. V lost 2 bases, J lost 4 bases, and 7 bases lay in between. CDR3 length: 12 residues. The CDR3 nucleotides read TGCGCCAGCAGCTTTGGGGGATACGAGCAGTACTTC. It yields the protein CASSFGGYEQYF.

The genes are TRBV4-2 and TRBJ2-7; 7 nucleotides agree with TRBD2. CDR3 length: 14 amino acids. The germline CDR1 and CDR2 sequences are LGHNA and YNFKEQ. V dropped 4 bases and J dropped 1; count of bases not matched to a gene: 4. Here the CDR3 reads CASSLGEGSYEQYF. The DNA for the CDR3 is TGTGCCAGCAGCCTAGGGGAGGGGTCCTACGAGCAGTACTTC.

The chain employs TRBV7-2 and TRBJ2-3; maybe TRBD1 (5 bases). The ends were cut back, 10 bases at V and 1 base at J, with 12 bases in the middle. Germline assignment: CDR1 SGHTA and CDR2 FQGNSA. The CDR3 runs 13 residues. In DNA form, the CDR3 reads TGTGCCACCGGCACCAGGGGCACAGATACGCAGTATTTT. It yields the protein CATGTRGTDTQYF. The entire variable domain, with the rest obtained from reference TRBV7-2 and TRBJ2-3, is as follows: GAGVSQSPSNKVTEKGKDVELRCDPISGHTALYWYRQSLGQGLEFLIYFQGNSAPDKSGLPSDRFSAERTGGSVSTLTIQRTQQEDSAVYLCATGTRGTDTQYFGPGTRLTVL.

The V and J genes are TRBV20-1 and TRBJ2-1; D tentatively reads TRBD1 or TRBD2 (6 bases each). This CDR3 contains 15 residues. The V end was cut by 0 bases, the J end by 1 base, with 10 bases between. CDR1 is DFQATT, CDR2 SNEGSKA, per germline (reference sequence). The CDR3 protein is CSARDGGSSYNEQFF. The CDR3 DNA sequence: TGCAGTGCTAGAGACGGGGGCAGTTCCTACAATGAGCAGTTCTTC.

The rearrangement uses TRBV29-1 and TRBJ2-7, with 7 bases fitting TRBD1. With V trimmed by 0 bases and J by 4 bases, 6 bases remained unmatched. The CDR3 runs 14 residues. The germline V gene encodes CDR1 SQVTM and CDR2 ANQGSEA. CDR3 DNA sequence: TGCAGCGTTGAAGATCAACACAGGGGATACGAGCAGTACTTC. Amino acids: CSVEDQHRGYEQYF.

This clonotype showed up many times. The rearrangement uses TRBV20-1 and TRBJ2-7; either TRBD1 or TRBD2 may fit D (5 bases each). Germline CDR1 is DFQATT and CDR2 is SNEGSKA (reference sequence). V lost 1 base and J 0 bases, leaving 19 bases between the germline ends. The CDR3 extends over 17 amino acids. The CDR3 loop is CSARVPGRPLSSYEQYF. Here the CDR3 DNA reads TGCAGTGCTAGAGTCCCGGGACGCCCTCTTAGCTCCTACGAGCAGTACTTC.

The chain links TRBV15 to TRBJ2-5; 7 nucleotides match TRBD2. CDR3 length: 16 amino acids. The germline CDR1 and CDR2 sequences are LNHNV and YYDKDF (reference sequence). Germline trimming cut 1 base from V and 2 bases from J; bases unmatched to any gene: 7. As DNA, the CDR3 is TGTGCCACCAGCAGAGGTTCTAGCGGAGTGCAAGAGACCCAGTACTTC. Its protein product is CATSRGSSGVQETQYF.

DNA of the CDR3: TGTGCCAGCAGCCGGGGGACAGGGGACGAGCAGTACTTC. Residues: CASSRGTGDEQYF. The V and J genes are TRBV7-3 and TRBJ2-7; TRBD1 aligns across 10 bases. Germline V CDR1 and CDR2: SGHTA, FQGTGA. The CDR3 runs to 13 residues. V shed 5 bases, J shed 5 bases, and the junction held 3 bases outside the gene matches. Filled out from reference TRBV7-3 and TRBJ2-7, the complete variable domain reads GAGVSQTPSNKVTEKGKYVELRCDPISGHTALYWYRQSLGQGPEFLIYFQGTGAADDSGLPNDRFFAVRPEGSVSTLKIQRTERGDSAVYLCASSRGTGDEQYFGPGTRLTVT.

The chain combines TRBV29-1 with TRBJ2-2; no definite D call. The CDR3 consists of 14 residues. The V and J ends lost 5 bases and 6 bases respectively, with 16 bases between them. Germline CDR1 SQVTM, CDR2 ANQGSEA. The CDR3 loop reads CSVFSVWPPGELFF. CDR3 nucleotide sequence: TGCAGCGTTTTTTCGGTATGGCCCCCCGGGGAGCTGTTTTTT.

The chain employs TRBV20-1 and TRBJ2-7; 8 bases are shared with TRBD2. The CDR3 sequence is 13 residues long. J lost 1 base, V lost 7 bases, and 6 bases had no gene match. CDR1 and CDR2 from the germline V gene are DFQATT and SNEGSKA (reference sequence). CDR3 protein: CSDEGGGSYEQYF. DNA for the CDR3: TGCAGTGACGAGGGCGGGGGGTCCTACGAGCAGTACTTC.

This clonotype was counted many times. This chain connects TRBV24-1 to TRBJ2-3; TRBD2 matches at 8 bases. The V gene end was trimmed by 9 bases and the J gene end by 2 bases; junction bases not matched to a gene: 6. The CDR3 is 14 residues long. The germline gives CDR1 KGHDR, CDR2 SFDVKD. The CDR3 loop reads CATSGGGHTDTQYF. CDR3 nucleotide sequence: TGTGCCACCTCGGGGGGGGGGCACACAGATACGCAGTATTTT.

The chain is built from TRBV29-1 and TRBJ1-1; D possibly corresponds to TRBD1 (6 bases). Germline loops: CDR1 SQVTM, CDR2 ANQGSEA. The V end lost 2 bases, the J end lost 6 bases, and 19 bases lay between the germline ends. The CDR3 is 15 residues long. CDR3 bases: TGCAGCGTTGAATATGGGAACAGGGCTGTGTCTGAAGCTTTCTTT. Amino acids: CSVEYGNRAVSEAFF. Full variable domain (rest looked up from reference TRBV29-1 and TRBJ1-1): SAVISQKPSRDICQRGTSLTIQCQVDSQVTMMFWYRQQPGQSLTLIATANQGSEATYESGFVIDKFPISRPNLTFSTLTVSNMSPEDSSIYLCSVEYGNRAVSEAFFGQGTRLTVV.

The V call is TRBV7-3, the J call TRBJ1-4; D gene uncertain. Germline V gene data show CDR1 as SGHTA and CDR2 as FQGTGA. The V end lost 2 bases, the J end lost 7 bases, and 14 bases lay between the germline ends. This CDR3 has 15 residues. CDR3 residues: CASSLGPVPSEKLFF. CDR3 bases: TGTGCCAGCAGCTTAGGTCCAGTCCCATCTGAAAAACTGTTTTTT.

Concerning this clonotype: This may be a read error, as it is one base from a much larger clone. This chain joins TRBV13 and TRBJ1-1; D unresolved. Between the trimmed V and J ends, which lost 5 bases and 6 bases, there was a span of 13 bases. The CDR3 totals 13 residues. Germline values: CDR1 PRHDT, CDR2 FYEKMQ (reference sequence). DNA of the CDR3: TGTGCCAGCAGCACCGGGGAAAACGCTGAAGCTTTCTTT. Translating it yields CASSTGENAEAFF.

V usage is TRBV4-1 and J usage is TRBJ2-2; D possibly corresponds to TRBD1 (6 bases). Trimming took 2 bases from V and 4 from J, leaving 8 bases between them. Germline V gives CDR1 MGHRA, CDR2 YSYEKL. This CDR3 is built from 14 residues. The CDR3 sequence: CASSQQGSTGELFF. CDR3 coding DNA: TGCGCCAGCAGCCAACAGGGGAGCACCGGGGAGCTGTTTTTT.

The rearrangement joins TRBV7-3 to TRBJ1-1; tentatively, D is TRBD1 (5 bases). CDR3 length: 16 amino acids. The germline gives CDR1 SGHTA, CDR2 FQGTGA. V lost 3 bases, J lost 4 bases, and 18 bases lay in between. The CDR3 DNA sequence: TGTGCCAGCAGCTTTGAAATGGGACCCAGGGCCACTGAAGCTTTCTTT. Encoded protein: CASSFEMGPRATEAFF.

The rearrangement joins TRBV5-1 to TRBJ2-3; tentative D call: TRBD2 (5 bases). This CDR3 has 14 amino acids. Trimming pared 6 bases from V and 2 bases from J, leaving 13 bases between. In germline, CDR1 is SGHRS, CDR2 YFSETQ. The CDR3 loop is CASNLRDYTDTQYF. The CDR3 region has the DNA TGCGCCAGCAACCTCCGGGATTACACAGATACGCAGTATTTT.

The V gene is TRBV13, the J gene TRBJ2-7; D may correspond to TRBD1 or TRBD2 (7 bases each). CDR1 and CDR2 from the germline V gene are PRHDT and FYEKMQ (reference sequence). There are 14 residues in the CDR3. V lost 6 bases and J 1 base, leaving 13 bases between the germline ends. CDR3 coding DNA: TGTGCCAGCAGGCAGCGGGACAGATCCTACGAGCAGTACTTC. Translated: CASRQRDRSYEQYF.

This clonotype has ten or more counts. The rearrangement links TRBV27 to TRBJ1-3; D is undetermined. The germline V and J ends were trimmed by 3 bases and 1 base, with 4 bases remaining between them. The germline CDR1 and CDR2 sequences are MNHEY and SMNVEV (reference sequence). The CDR3 runs 13 residues. CDR3 amino acids: CASSFLSGNTIYF. In DNA, the CDR3 is TGTGCCAGCAGTTTTTTGTCTGGAAACACCATATATTTT.

This clonotype appeared a single time. The chain links TRBV29-1 to TRBJ2-7; no firm D call. Germline V gene data show CDR1 as SQVTM and CDR2 as ANQGSEA. This CDR3 comprises 14 residues. V lost 2 bases and J 8 bases, leaving 19 bases between the germline ends. The CDR3 protein is CSVESRQLLGKQYF. DNA for the CDR3: TGCAGCGTTGAAAGTCGTCAGCTCCTCGGAAAGCAGTACTTC.